This T cell receptor (beta chain) was recovered during a study of blood T cell repertoires in COVID-19. Germline CDR1 and CDR2: SGHTA and FQGNSA. V was clipped by 5 bases and J by 8 bases, with 21 bases between them. This CDR3 region has 15 residues. The table came from immunoSEQ multiplex PCR; TCRdb's copy has only in-frame clones and leaves some out. The sample includes 65,000 or so clones, under 80% seen only once; the top ten take roughly 50%. The chain is built from TRBV7-2 and TRBJ1-2; D gene ambiguous. The specimen sequenced was PBMCs or T cells enriched from blood (not recorded which). The TCR originated in a woman in her sixties or seventies who had been exposed to COVID-19. As DNA, the CDR3 is TGTGCCAGCAGCCCACATGGCCCGAACTCGGGGGGCTACACCTTC. Protein product: CASSPHGPNSGGYTF.